These T cell receptor beta chains were read from a single sample in a study of T cell changes during pregnancy in multiple sclerosis. Clones were read by immunoSEQ multiplex PCR, and TCRdb kept only the in-frame ones, dropping some. Among over 50,000 clones listed, around 93% were seen once. The sequences come from CD4+ T cells from peripheral blood mononuclear cells, collected after pregnancy. The receptor source for this set is a female donor with multiple sclerosis, enrolled in a pregnancy study. The CDR3 runs from the conserved cysteine through the conserved F or W. Each record gives: J gene, clone size, V gene, D gene, CDR3 protein, CDR3 DNA. A D gene is named only where the DNA matches it firmly. Size values are once, few and many counts, or a class for expanded clones, and some rows have none.

>TRBJ1-2|.|TRBV6-5|TRBD1
CASYDRVGYTF
TGTGCCAGCTACGACAGGGTTGGCTACACCTTC
>TRBJ1-2|.|TRBV28|TRBD1
CASSRPDRRLGGYTF
TGTGCCAGCAGTAGACCGGACAGGCGGCTCGGTGGCTACACCTTC
>TRBJ2-5|.|TRBV10-3|.
CAISDRASQETQYF
TGTGCCATCAGTGACAGGGCGTCCCAAGAGACCCAGTACTTC
>TRBJ2-2|.|TRBV19|TRBD2
CASSSIAGPTGELFF
TGTGCCAGTAGTTCGATAGCGGGACCCACCGGGGAGCTGTTTTTT
>TRBJ2-7|once|TRBV11-3|TRBD2
CASSLVGLAGGYEQYF
TGTGCCAGCAGCTTAGTTGGACTAGCGGGAGGTTACGAGCAGTACTTC
>TRBJ1-5|.|TRBV7-9|TRBD1
CASSRTGDYQPQHF
TGTGCCAGCAGCCGGACAGGGGACTATCAGCCCCAGCATTTT
>TRBJ2-2|.|TRBV4-1|TRBD2
CASSPWFETSAGELFF
TGCGCCAGCAGCCCATGGTTCGAGACTAGCGCCGGGGAGCTGTTTTTT
>TRBJ2-5|.|TRBV6-5|.
CASSYGRWGVETQYF
TGTGCCAGCAGTTACGGGAGATGGGGGGTGGAGACCCAGTACTTC
>TRBJ1-5|.|TRBV19|TRBD1
CASTDRGFQPQHF
TGTGCCAGTACGGACAGGGGATTTCAGCCCCAGCATTTT
>TRBJ1-1|.|TRBV7-3|.
CASSFTGYTEAFF
TGTGCCAGCAGCTTTACAGGGTACACTGAAGCTTTCTTT
>TRBJ2-7|.|TRBV28|.
CASSLPLSYEQYF
TGTGCCAGCAGTTTACCCCTCTCCTACGAGCAGTACTTC
>TRBJ1-1|.|TRBV6-1|TRBD1
CATRTGSTEAFF
TGTGCCACCAGGACAGGGAGCACTGAAGCTTTCTTT
>TRBJ2-7|.|TRBV11-2|.
CASSLGRKNYEQYF
TGTGCCAGCAGCTTAGGCAGGAAGAACTACGAGCAGTACTTC
>TRBJ2-3|.|TRBV14|.
CASSQVTGVNTDTQYF
TGTGCCAGCAGCCAAGTAACGGGAGTTAACACAGATACGCAGTATTTT
>TRBJ1-1|.|TRBV27|.
CASSQMQGRTEAFF
TGTGCCAGCAGCCAGATGCAGGGTCGGACTGAAGCTTTCTTT
>TRBJ2-1|.|TRBV4-2|TRBD2
CASSQESGGRRSSYNEQFF
TGTGCCAGCAGCCAAGAATCGGGCGGGAGGAGGAGCTCCTACAATGAGCAGTTCTTC
>TRBJ2-1|.|TRBV7-2|.
CASSLVTTSGNEQFF
TGTGCCAGCAGCTTAGTGACCACTTCCGGGAATGAGCAGTTCTTC
>TRBJ2-2|once|TRBV7-9|TRBD2
CASSFLAGSNTGELFF
TGTGCCAGCAGCTTTCTAGCGGGGTCGAACACCGGGGAGCTGTTTTTT
>TRBJ2-7|.|TRBV7-2|TRBD1
CASSEQQGGEQYF
TGTGCCAGCAGTGAACAACAGGGGGGCGAGCAGTACTTC
>TRBJ1-5|.|TRBV28|TRBD1
CASTEQGAGGNQPQHF
TGTGCCAGCACAGAACAGGGGGCAGGGGGCAATCAGCCCCAGCATTTT
>TRBJ1-6|.|TRBV4-1|.
CASSQVGGAGSPLHF
TGCGCCAGCAGCCAAGTTGGCGGCGCCGGTTCACCCCTCCACTTT
>TRBJ2-3|.|TRBV30|.
CAWSVDTSTDTQYF
TGTGCCTGGAGTGTGGACACCTCCACAGATACGCAGTATTTT
>TRBJ2-7|.|TRBV11-1|TRBD1
CASRPGQYLSDEQYF
TGTGCCAGCAGACCGGGACAGTATCTATCCGACGAGCAGTACTTC
>TRBJ2-2|.|TRBV5-4|.
CASSLDQQGIVTGELFF
TGTGCCAGCAGCTTGGACCAACAGGGAATTGTTACCGGGGAGCTGTTTTTT
>TRBJ2-1|.|TRBV18|TRBD1
CASSLRQGAGYNEQFF
TGTGCCAGCTCACTTCGACAGGGGGCTGGCTACAATGAGCAGTTCTTC
>TRBJ1-1|.|TRBV27|TRBD1
CASSLGRGRWVSAFF
TGTGCCAGCAGTTTAGGCAGGGGGCGGTGGGTATCAGCTTTCTTT
>TRBJ2-1|few|TRBV7-2|.
CASSLAPSHNEQFF
TGTGCCAGCAGCTTAGCCCCTAGTCACAATGAGCAGTTCTTC
>TRBJ2-1|.|TRBV9|.
CASTPSGFGLGSYNEQFF
TGTGCCAGCACCCCCAGCGGGTTCGGTTTAGGGTCCTACAATGAGCAGTTCTTC
>TRBJ1-1|.|TRBV19|TRBD1
CASSLDRSKMNTEAFF
TGTGCCAGTAGTTTGGACAGGTCGAAAATGAACACTGAAGCTTTCTTT
>TRBJ1-2|.|TRBV6-5|.
CASSRTGTGYGYTF
TGTGCCAGCAGCCGTACAGGTACTGGGTATGGCTACACCTTC
>TRBJ2-4|.|TRBV30|TRBD2
CAWSTSGLNIQYF
TGTGCCTGGAGTACTAGCGGATTAAACATTCAGTACTTC
>TRBJ2-5|.|TRBV7-3|.
CASSGAARETQYF
TGTGCCAGCAGCGGGGCAGCCAGGGAGACCCAGTACTTC
>TRBJ2-2|once|TRBV7-8|TRBD2
CASSLVASGSYTGELFF
TGTGCCAGCAGCTTAGTGGCTAGCGGCAGCTACACCGGGGAGCTGTTTTTT